Detailed here is one T cell receptor (beta chain). Its specificity is not known. Researchers reported sorting CD4+ naive, central memory, regulatory and stem cell-like memory cells via CD45RO/CCR7/CD25/CD127/CD95/CD27. This record belongs to a study of beta chain features in type 1 diabetes. Whole-study results and caveats: The similarity of naive, central memory and Treg TCRB repertoires appeared greater among patients than among healthy donors. Shortening that was moderate but significant affected the TCRB CDR3s of Type 1 diabetes patients in all four CD4+ subsets.

V was trimmed by 0 bases and J by 2 bases, leaving 9 bases between them. The CDR3 loop spans 14 amino acids. Germline CDR1 reads SGHDT; CDR2 reads YYEEEE. Expressed TCRB transcripts were sequenced because the entire RNA isolate underwent reverse transcription. Naive, central memory and regulatory T cell samples produced a mean of roughly 3.5 million reads. Sequencing used immunoSEQ multiplex PCR; TCRdb keeps in-frame clones, though not all of them. The table lists over 650,000 clones, about 14% of them singletons. The chain joins TRBV5-6 to TRBJ2-7; D gene unclear. Sequenced input: naive CD4+ T cells from blood. The receptor was isolated from a man aged 18 to 30 with type 1 diabetes. Written as DNA, the CDR3 is TGTGCCAGCAGCTTGGTAGAGAGAGCCTACGAGCAGTACTTC. Amino acids: CASSLVERAYEQYF.